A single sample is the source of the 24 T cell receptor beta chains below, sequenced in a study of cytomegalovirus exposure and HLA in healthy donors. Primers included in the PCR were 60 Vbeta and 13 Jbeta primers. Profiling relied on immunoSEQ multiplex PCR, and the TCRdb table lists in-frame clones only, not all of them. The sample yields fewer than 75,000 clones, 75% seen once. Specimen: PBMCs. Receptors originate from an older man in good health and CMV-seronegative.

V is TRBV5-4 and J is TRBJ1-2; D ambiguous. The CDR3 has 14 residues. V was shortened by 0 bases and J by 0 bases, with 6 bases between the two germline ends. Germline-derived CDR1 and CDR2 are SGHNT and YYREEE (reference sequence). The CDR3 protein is CASSLGTANYGYTF. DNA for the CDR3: TGTGCCAGCAGCTTGGGAACAGCTAACTATGGCTACACCTTC.

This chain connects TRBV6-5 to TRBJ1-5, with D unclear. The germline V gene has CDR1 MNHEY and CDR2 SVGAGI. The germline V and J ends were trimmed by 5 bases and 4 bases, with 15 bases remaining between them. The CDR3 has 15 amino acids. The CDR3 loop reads CASSINWGENQPQHF. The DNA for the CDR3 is TGTGCCAGCAGTATTAATTGGGGAGAAAATCAGCCCCAGCATTTT.

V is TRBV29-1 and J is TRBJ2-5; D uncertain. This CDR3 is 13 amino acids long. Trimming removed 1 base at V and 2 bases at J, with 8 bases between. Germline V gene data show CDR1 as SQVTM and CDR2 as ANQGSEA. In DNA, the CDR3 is TGCAGCGTTGAAGGTACCCTACAAGAGACCCAGTACTTC. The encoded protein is CSVEGTLQETQYF.

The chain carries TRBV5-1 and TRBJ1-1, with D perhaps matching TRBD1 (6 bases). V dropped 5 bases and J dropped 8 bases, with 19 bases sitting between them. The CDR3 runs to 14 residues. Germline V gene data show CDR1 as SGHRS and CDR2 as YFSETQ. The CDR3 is CASRLGWDTPEAFF. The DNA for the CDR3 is TGCGCCAGCAGACTCGGGTGGGACACGCCAGAAGCTTTCTTT. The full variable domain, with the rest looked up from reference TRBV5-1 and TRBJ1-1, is KAGVTQTPRYLIKTRGQQVTLSCSPISGHRSVSWYQQTPGQGLQFLFEYFSETQRNKGNFPGRFSGRQFSNSRSEMNVSTLELGDSALYLCASRLGWDTPEAFFGQGTRLTVV.

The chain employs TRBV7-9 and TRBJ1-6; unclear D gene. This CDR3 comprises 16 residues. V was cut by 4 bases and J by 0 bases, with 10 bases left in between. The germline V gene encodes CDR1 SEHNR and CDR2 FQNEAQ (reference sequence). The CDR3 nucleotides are TGTGCCAGCAGCTATACTGCTAGCTCCTATAATTCACCCCTCCACTTT. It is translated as CASSYTASSYNSPLHF.

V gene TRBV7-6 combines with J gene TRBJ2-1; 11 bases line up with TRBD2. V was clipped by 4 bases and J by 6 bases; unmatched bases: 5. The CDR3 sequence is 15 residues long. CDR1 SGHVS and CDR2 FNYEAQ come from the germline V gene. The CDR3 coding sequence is TGTGCCAGCAGCTGGGTAGCGGGGGGGCCCAATGAGCAGTTCTTC. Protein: CASSWVAGGPNEQFF.

CDR3 region: CASSIRFGQGVYF. The CDR3 DNA reads as TGTGCCAGTAGTATCAGGTTCGGACAGGGGGTGTACTTC. The J gene is TRBJ2-7, the V gene TRBV19; the match to TRBD1 covers 10 bases. CDR1 is LNHDA and CDR2 is SQIVND in the germline V gene (reference sequence). J gave up 12 bases and V 3 bases, and 8 bases lay outside the gene matches. This CDR3 has 13 amino acids. Looking up the rest from reference TRBV19 and TRBJ2-7 gives the full variable domain: DGGITQSPKYLFRKEGQNVTLSCEQNLNHDAMYWYRQDPGQGLRLIYYSQIVNDFQKGDIAEGYSVSREKKESFPLTVTSAQKNPTAFYLCASSIRFGQGVYFGPGTRLTVT.

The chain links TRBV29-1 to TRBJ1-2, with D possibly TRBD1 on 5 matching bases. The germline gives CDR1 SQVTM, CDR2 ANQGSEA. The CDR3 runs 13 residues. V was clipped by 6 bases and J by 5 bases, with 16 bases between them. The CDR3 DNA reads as TGCAGCGTGCTGGGCGGGGCGGTATATGGCTACACCTTC. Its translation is CSVLGGAVYGYTF.

CDR3 coding DNA: TGCGCCAGCAGCCCCGACAGGGCCCCAGGTTGGGGCTACACCTTC. The encoded protein is CASSPDRAPGWGYTF. The V gene is TRBV5-1, the J gene TRBJ1-2; TRBD1 matches at 7 bases. V trimming: 4 bases; J trimming: 8 bases; junction bases outside the gene matches: 14. This CDR3 is built from 15 residues. In germline, CDR1 is SGHRS, CDR2 YFSETQ.

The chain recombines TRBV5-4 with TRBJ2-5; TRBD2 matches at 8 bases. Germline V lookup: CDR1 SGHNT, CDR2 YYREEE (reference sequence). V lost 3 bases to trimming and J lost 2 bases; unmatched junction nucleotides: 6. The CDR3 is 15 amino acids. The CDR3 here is CASSWRVAGQETQYF. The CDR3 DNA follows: TGTGCCAGCAGCTGGAGGGTAGCGGGACAAGAGACCCAGTACTTC. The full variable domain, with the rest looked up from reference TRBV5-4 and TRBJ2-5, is ETGVTQSPTHLIKTRGQQVTLRCSSQSGHNTVSWYQQALGQGPQFIFQYYREEENGRGNFPPRFSGLQFPNYSSELNVNALELDDSALYLCASSWRVAGQETQYFGPGTRLLVL.

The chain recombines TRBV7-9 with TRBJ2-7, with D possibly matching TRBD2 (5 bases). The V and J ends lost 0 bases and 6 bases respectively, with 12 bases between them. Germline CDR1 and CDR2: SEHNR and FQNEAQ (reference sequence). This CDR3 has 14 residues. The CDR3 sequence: CASSLALEGPEQYF. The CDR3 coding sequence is TGTGCCAGCAGCTTAGCGCTCGAGGGCCCCGAGCAGTACTTC.

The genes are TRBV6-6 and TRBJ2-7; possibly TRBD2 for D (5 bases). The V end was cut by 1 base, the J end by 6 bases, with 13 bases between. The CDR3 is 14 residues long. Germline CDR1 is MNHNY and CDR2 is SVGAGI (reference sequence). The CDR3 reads CASSYLRFRGEQYF. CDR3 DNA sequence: TGTGCCAGCAGTTACTTACGGTTCCGGGGCGAGCAGTACTTC.

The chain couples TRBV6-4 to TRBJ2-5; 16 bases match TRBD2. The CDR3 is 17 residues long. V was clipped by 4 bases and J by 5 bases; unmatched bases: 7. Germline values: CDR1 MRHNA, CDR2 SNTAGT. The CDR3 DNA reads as TGTGCCAGCAGTGGGGGACTAGCGGGGGGGTATCGGGAGACCCAGTACTTC. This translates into CASSGGLAGGYRETQYF.

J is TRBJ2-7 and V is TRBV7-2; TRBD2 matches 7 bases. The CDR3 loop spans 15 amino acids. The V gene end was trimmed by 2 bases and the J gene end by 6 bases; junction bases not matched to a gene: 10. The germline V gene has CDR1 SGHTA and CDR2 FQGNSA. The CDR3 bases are TGTGCCAGCAGCTTAAGTTTAGGGAGGGTTAGCGAGCAGTACTTC. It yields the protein CASSLSLGRVSEQYF.

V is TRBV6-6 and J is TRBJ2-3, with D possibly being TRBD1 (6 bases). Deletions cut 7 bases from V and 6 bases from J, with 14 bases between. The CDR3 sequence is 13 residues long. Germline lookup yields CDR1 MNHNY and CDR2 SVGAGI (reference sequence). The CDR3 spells CASNEQGGDTQYF. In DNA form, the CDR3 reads TGTGCCAGCAATGAACAGGGTGGGGATACGCAGTATTTT.

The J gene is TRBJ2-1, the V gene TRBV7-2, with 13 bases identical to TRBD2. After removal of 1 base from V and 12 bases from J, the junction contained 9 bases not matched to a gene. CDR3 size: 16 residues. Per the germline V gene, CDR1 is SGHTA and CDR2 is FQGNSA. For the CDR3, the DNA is TGTGCCAGCAGCTTAGAGTCGACTAGCGGGGGGCGGGGGCAGTTCTTC. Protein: CASSLESTSGGRGQFF. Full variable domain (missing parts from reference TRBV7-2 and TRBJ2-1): GAGVSQSPSNKVTEKGKDVELRCDPISGHTALYWYRQSLGQGLEFLIYFQGNSAPDKSGLPSDRFSAERTGGSVSTLTIQRTQQEDSAVYLCASSLESTSGGRGQFFGPGTRLTVL.

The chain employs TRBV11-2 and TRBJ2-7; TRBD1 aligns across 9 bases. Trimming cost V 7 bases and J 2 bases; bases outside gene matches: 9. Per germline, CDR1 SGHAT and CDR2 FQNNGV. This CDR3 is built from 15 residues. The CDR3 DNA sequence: TGTGCCAGCACCCCAGGGACAGGGCCAACCTACGAGCAGTACTTC. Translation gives CASTPGTGPTYEQYF.

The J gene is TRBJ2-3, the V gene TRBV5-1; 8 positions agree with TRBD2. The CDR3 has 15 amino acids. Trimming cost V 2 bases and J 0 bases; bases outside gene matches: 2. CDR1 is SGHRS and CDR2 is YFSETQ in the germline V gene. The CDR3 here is CASSFSGDSTDTQYF. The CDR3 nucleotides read TGCGCCAGCAGCTTTAGCGGGGATAGCACAGATACGCAGTATTTT.

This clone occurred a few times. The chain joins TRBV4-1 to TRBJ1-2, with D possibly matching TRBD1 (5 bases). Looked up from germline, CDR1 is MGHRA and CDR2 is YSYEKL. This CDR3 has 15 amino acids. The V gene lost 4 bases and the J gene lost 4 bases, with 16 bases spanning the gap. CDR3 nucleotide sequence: TGCGCCAGCAGCCGGGACTTTCGAATCACCTATGGCTACACCTTC. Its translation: CASSRDFRITYGYTF.

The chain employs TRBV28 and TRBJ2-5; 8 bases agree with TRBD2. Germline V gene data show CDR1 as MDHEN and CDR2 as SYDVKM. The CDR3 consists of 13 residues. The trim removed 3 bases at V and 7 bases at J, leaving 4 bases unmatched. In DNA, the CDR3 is TGTGCCAGCAGTTTTGCGGGGGGATGGACCCAGTACTTC. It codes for CASSFAGGWTQYF.

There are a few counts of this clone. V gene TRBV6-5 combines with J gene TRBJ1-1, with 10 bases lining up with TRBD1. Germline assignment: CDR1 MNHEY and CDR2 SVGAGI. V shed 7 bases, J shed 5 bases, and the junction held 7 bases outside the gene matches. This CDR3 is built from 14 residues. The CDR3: CASISGQGETEAFF. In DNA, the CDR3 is TGTGCCAGCATCTCTGGACAGGGGGAAACTGAAGCTTTCTTT.

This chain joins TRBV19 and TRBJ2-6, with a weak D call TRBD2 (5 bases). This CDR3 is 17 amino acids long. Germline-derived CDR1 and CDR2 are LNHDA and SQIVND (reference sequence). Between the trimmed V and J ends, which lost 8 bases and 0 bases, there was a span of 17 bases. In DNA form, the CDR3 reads TGTGCCAGTTCTCCCCTAGCTGCCAACTCTGGGGCCAACGTCCTGACTTTC. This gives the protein CASSPLAANSGANVLTF.

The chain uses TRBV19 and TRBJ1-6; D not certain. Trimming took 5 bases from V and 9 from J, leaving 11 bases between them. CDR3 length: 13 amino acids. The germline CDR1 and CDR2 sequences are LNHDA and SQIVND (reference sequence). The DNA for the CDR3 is TGTGCCAGTAGTCCGGGAGAGGTTTCACCCCTCCACTTT. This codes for CASSPGEVSPLHF.

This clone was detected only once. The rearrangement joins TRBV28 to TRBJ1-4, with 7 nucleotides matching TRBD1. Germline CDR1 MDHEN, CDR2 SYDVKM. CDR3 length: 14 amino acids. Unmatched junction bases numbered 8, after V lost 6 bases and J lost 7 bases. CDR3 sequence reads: CASSSTGRTEKLFF. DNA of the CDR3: TGTGCCAGCAGCTCGACAGGGAGAACTGAAAAACTGTTTTTT.